This TCR beta chain was documented in a study of blood T cells in healthy people across ages (dated by TCRdb to 2013 to 2016). The study in broad terms: In model experiments, template switching captured roughly one uniquely barcoded TCR beta cDNA molecule for every two T cells. To track age-related changes in TCR beta repertoire diversity, the study relied on deep sequencing normalized with unique cDNA molecular identifiers. Donors of different ages were randomly distributed across sequencing lanes to avoid experimental bias. Four age groups were formed from the donors: young (average approximately 15 years), middle-aged (approximately 39), aged (roughly 59) and long-lived (roughly 81). Two additional independent replicas of 1 million unique cDNA reads from the same blood draw were analyzed for two donors (one aged 18 to 30 and one aged 80 or older).

Note on this clonotype: The antigen it recognizes is unknown. No clone much larger than this one lies a single base away; base qualities are absent.

The paper's findings and limits, for the study overall: Observed TCR beta diversity per million T cells fell roughly linearly with age, and a significant reduction was already apparent by age roughly 41. A strong correlation was found between observed TCR beta diversity and the percentage of naive T cells measured by flow cytometry. Because the CMV infection status of the donors was unknown, age-related changes in expanded clonotypes may potentially have been confounded. Bulk unsorted PBMC profiling prevented conclusive comparison of naive and antigen-experienced compartments. Compared with the aged group, the long-lived group had more naive CD4+ T cells, fewer expanded clones and increased TCR diversity, a pattern suggesting age selection. Estimates of total diversity from one million sequenced T cells were regarded as lower bounds and underestimates.

Donors were 35 to 40 systemically healthy Caucasian individuals from Russia aged roughly 6 to 90 years. Ten milliliters of peripheral blood were drawn from each donor into EDTA-treated Vacutainer tubes. PBMCs were isolated by Ficoll-Paque density-gradient centrifugation, with at least 7 million obtained per sample. Total RNA was extracted from PBMCs with Trizol reagent, with at least 5.5 micrograms obtained per sample. Naive CD45RAhigh/CD27high T cell percentages were measured by flow cytometry on a PBMC aliquot from every donor. Preparation of the library involved 5' RACE. Instrument on record: Illumina HiSeq 2500. The second PCR ran for about 6 to 11 cycles and used a J-beta primer mix along with a sample-barcoded 5' primer. A template-switch 5' adaptor carrying 12 random nucleotides introduced a unique molecular identifier onto each TCR beta cDNA molecule. At least 2.5 million CDR3-containing paired-end reads were obtained from each sample. All of the RNA was converted into first-strand cDNA using the Mint cDNA synthesis kit, with a TRBC-specific oligonucleotide serving as the primer. After uracil-DNA glycosylase treatment, a first 18-cycle PCR used universal primers M1SS and BC2_uni_R on all cDNA. Processing in the source paper ran as follows. Each sample was normalized by randomly selecting 1 million high-quality reads, each carrying a distinct molecular identifier. Instead of being binned into consensus sequences, reads that shared molecular identifiers were thrown out. MiTCR, run with a Q25 quality threshold and the strictest error-elimination algorithm, handled CDR3 identification, clonotype clustering and error correction. Lower-bound total TCR beta diversity was estimated with a nonparametric unseen species model using Euler transformation. In TCRdb, the public reads were trimmed at Q25 with fastp and aligned with MiXCR, with productive beta chains retained. For every CDR3 protein sequence, its rows merge into one entry that carries the most common genes and DNA. The V and J calls come from TCRdb's annotation, not from the publication. The sample table lists about 1.7 million distinct CDR3 sequences, 28% of them with a count of one. The ten largest clones take up about 8% of the sample.

The sequence came from a woman between 25 and 40 years old in good health. Sequencing input: blood.

For the CDR3, the sequence is CASSTSGVGSPLHF. Here is the DNA: TGCGCCAGCAGCACATCAGGGGTCGGATCACCCCTCCACTTT. This chain joins TRBV4-1 to TRBJ1-6; the best D guess is TRBD1, with 6 bases matching. CDR1 is given as MGHRA and CDR2 as YSYEKL, both from the germline V gene. V and J are truncated by 5 bases and 10 bases respectively, leaving an intervening sequence of 15 bases. The CDR3 sequence holds 14 residues, the cysteine and phenylalanine included. Only the CDR3 region is kept as DNA, spanning 42 bases read in frame from base 1.